This T cell receptor (beta chain) is drawn from a study of blood T cell repertoires in COVID-19. Study at large: COVID-19 samples from acute and convalescent phases originated in the United States, Italy and Spain. The analysed material was cDNA or gDNA that came from T cells, B-cell-depleted T cells, or PBMCs.

A single count supports this clone. The CDR3 runs to 13 residues. The J segment lost 9 bases and the V segment lost 1 base, leaving 2 bases of the junction unmatched. CDR1 SGHTA and CDR2 FQGNSA come from the germline V gene. As handled by the study authors: Amplification with reference gene primers provided the estimates of nucleated cell counts. The assay was immunoSEQ multiplex PCR, and TCRdb's table has in-frame clones only and misses some. V and J calls plus clone size are reproduced from that table; the DNA served to infer D and trimming. The data contain approximately 59,000 clones, roughly 90% of them seen just once; the ten biggest clones take up 20% to 25%.

The sequenced sample consisted of peripheral blood. The chain employs TRBV7-2 and TRBJ2-7, with 11 bases that match TRBD1. This TCR was recovered from a human donor in a cohort sampled during active COVID-19. CDR3 sequence: CASSLGDRGWQYF. The CDR3 nucleotides are TGTGCCAGCAGCTTAGGGGACAGGGGGTGGCAGTACTTC. The variable domain in full, completed from reference TRBV7-2 and TRBJ2-7, reads GAGVSQSPSNKVTEKGKDVELRCDPISGHTALYWYRQSLGQGLEFLIYFQGNSAPDKSGLPSDRFSAERTGGSVSTLTIQRTQQEDSAVYLCASSLGDRGWQYFGPGTRLTVT.